One and the same sample provided the 6 T cell receptor beta chains below, sequenced in a study of blood T cell repertoires in COVID-19. Using immunoSEQ multiplex PCR, the repertoire was profiled, and TCRdb retains in-frame clones only, with some absent. The data show 200,000 to 250,000 clones, with approximately 90% seen just once and around 10% held by the top ten. Sequencing input: PBMCs or T cells enriched from blood (not recorded which). The receptors were sampled from a man between 18 and 35 years old with acute COVID-19.

V gene TRBV25-1 combines with J gene TRBJ2-3; no clear D. Trimming cost V 2 bases and J 4 bases, with 10 bases left between them. The CDR3 extends over 14 amino acids. CDR1 and CDR2 from the germline V gene are MGHDK and SYGVNS. This chain's CDR3 is CASSEVGRPDTQYF. The CDR3, as DNA: TGTGCCAGCAGTGAAGTGGGCCGCCCAGATACGCAGTATTTT. Supplemented by reference TRBV25-1 and TRBJ2-3, the full variable domain reads EADIYQTPRYLVIGTGKKITLECSQTMGHDKMYWYQQDPGMELHLIHYSYGVNSTEKGDLSSESTVSRIRTEHFPLTLESARPSHTSQYLCASSEVGRPDTQYFGPGTRLTVL.

The gene calls are TRBV25-1 and TRBJ2-5; the D is unclear. Trimming removed 3 bases at V and 2 bases at J, with 7 bases between. CDR3 length equals 13 residues. Germline-derived CDR1 and CDR2 are MGHDK and SYGVNS. CDR3 residues: CASSDGDQETQYF. The CDR3 bases are TGTGCCAGCAGTGATGGAGATCAAGAGACCCAGTACTTC. Variable domain in full (rest from reference TRBV25-1 and TRBJ2-5): EADIYQTPRYLVIGTGKKITLECSQTMGHDKMYWYQQDPGMELHLIHYSYGVNSTEKGDLSSESTVSRIRTEHFPLTLESARPSHTSQYLCASSDGDQETQYFGPGTRLLVL.

This chain joins TRBV5-1 and TRBJ1-5, with D tentatively TRBD1 (5 bases). CDR1 is SGHRS, CDR2 YFSETQ, per germline. The CDR3 totals 15 residues. Deletions cut 0 bases from V and 5 bases from J, with 12 bases between. Written as DNA, the CDR3 is TGCGCCAGCAGCTTGGAAGGACATCTCTATCAGCCCCAGCATTTT. The encoded protein is CASSLEGHLYQPQHF. The entire variable domain, with the rest obtained from reference TRBV5-1 and TRBJ1-5, is as follows: KAGVTQTPRYLIKTRGQQVTLSCSPISGHRSVSWYQQTPGQGLQFLFEYFSETQRNKGNFPGRFSGRQFSNSRSEMNVSTLELGDSALYLCASSLEGHLYQPQHFGDGTRLSIL.

This clone was found once. V usage is TRBV28 and J usage is TRBJ2-1; 8 nucleotides agree with TRBD1. After removal of 6 bases from V and 10 bases from J, the junction contained 17 bases not matched to a gene. CDR3 length: 16 amino acids. The germline CDR1 and CDR2 sequences are MDHEN and SYDVKM. CDR3 loop: CASRSGAGTGQPEQFF. Written as DNA, the CDR3 is TGTGCCAGCAGGTCAGGAGCCGGGACAGGTCAACCCGAGCAGTTCTTC.

J is TRBJ2-5 and V is TRBV5-1; unclear D gene. The V gene's germline CDR1 is SGHRS and CDR2 YFSETQ. With 0 bases removed from V and 5 bases from J, the gap between germline ends came to 5 bases. CDR3 length equals 12 residues. CDR3 in amino acids: CASSLAMETQYF. CDR3 DNA: TGCGCCAGCAGCTTGGCCATGGAGACCCAGTACTTC. The full variable domain, in which reference TRBV5-1 and TRBJ2-5 provide the parts outside the CDR3, is KAGVTQTPRYLIKTRGQQVTLSCSPISGHRSVSWYQQTPGQGLQFLFEYFSETQRNKGNFPGRFSGRQFSNSRSEMNVSTLELGDSALYLCASSLAMETQYFGPGTRLLVL.

The chain joins TRBV28 to TRBJ2-5; 15 bases align to TRBD2. This CDR3 is 13 amino acids long. V was pared by 8 bases and J by 5 bases, with 0 bases of the junction left unmatched. CDR1 is MDHEN, CDR2 SYDVKM, per germline. CDR3 loop: CASGLAGGETQYF. In DNA, the CDR3 is TGTGCCAGCGGACTAGCGGGAGGGGAGACCCAGTACTTC.